This T cell receptor (beta chain) was recorded in a study of blood T cell repertoires in COVID-19. Participants were aged about 18 to 100 years from 20 to 30 US areas. Assignments of participants to cohorts depended upon their own reported clinical history. CDR3 size: 14 residues. The germline gives CDR1 KGHSH, CDR2 LQKENI. The V end lost 3 bases, the J end lost 1 base, and 7 bases lay between the germline ends. Per the authors' pipeline: Using reference gene primer amplification, nucleated cell counts were estimated. TCRdb's table, derived via immunoSEQ multiplex PCR, lists solely in-frame clones and lacks some. For V, J and clone size, that table is used; D and trimming come from the DNA. The sample holds around 360,000 clones, roughly 86% seen once.

The rearrangement uses TRBV18 and TRBJ1-5, with D unclear. The sample comprised PBMCs or T cells enriched from blood (not recorded which). This receptor was taken from a man aged 35 to 55 in a cohort exposed to, infected with or recovered from COVID-19 (not recorded which). The CDR3 bases are TGTGCCAGCTCACCCTACAGCAGCAATCAGCCCCAGCATTTT. Its protein is CASSPYSSNQPQHF.